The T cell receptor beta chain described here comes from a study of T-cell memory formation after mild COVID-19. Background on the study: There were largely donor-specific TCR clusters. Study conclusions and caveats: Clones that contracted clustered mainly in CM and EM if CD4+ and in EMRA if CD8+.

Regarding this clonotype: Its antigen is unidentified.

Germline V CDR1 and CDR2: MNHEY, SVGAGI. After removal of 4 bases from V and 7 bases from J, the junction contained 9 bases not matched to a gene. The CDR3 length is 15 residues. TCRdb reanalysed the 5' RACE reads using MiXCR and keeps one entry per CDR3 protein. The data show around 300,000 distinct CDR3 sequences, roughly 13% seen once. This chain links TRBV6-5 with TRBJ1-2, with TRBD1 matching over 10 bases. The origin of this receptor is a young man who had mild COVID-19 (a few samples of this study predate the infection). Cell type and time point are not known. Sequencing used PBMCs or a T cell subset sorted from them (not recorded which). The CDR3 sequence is CASSFTGTGVGGYTF. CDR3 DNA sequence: TGTGCCAGCAGTTTCACCGGGACAGGGGTTGGTGGCTACACCTTC.